A single sample is the source of the 22 T cell receptor beta chains below, sequenced in a study of STAT5B mutations in CD4+ large granular lymphocyte leukemia. Repertoires were generated with immunoSEQ multiplex PCR, while TCRdb's copy carries only in-frame clones and drops some. Among about 40,000 clones listed, roughly 76% were seen once. Sample: CD4+ T cells from blood buffy coats. These receptor sequences come from a human donor in good health.

The V and J genes are TRBV29-1 and TRBJ1-1; no reliable D call. The CDR3 has 11 residues. Germline CDR1 and CDR2: SQVTM and ANQGSEA. The ends were cut back, 3 bases at V and 4 bases at J, with 6 bases in the middle. The CDR3 reads CSVDGGTEAFF. As DNA, the CDR3 is TGCAGCGTTGACGGAGGCACTGAAGCTTTCTTT.

The gene calls are TRBV6-5 and TRBJ1-2; 8 bases align to TRBD1. The CDR3 totals 15 residues. V shed 8 bases and J 3 bases; nucleotides not matched to a gene: 11. CDR1 is MNHEY, CDR2 SVGAGI, per germline. As DNA, the CDR3 is TGTGCCAGCCTCGGACAGGGCGATTCTGACTATGGCTACACCTTC. This encodes CASLGQGDSDYGYTF.

This sequence joins TRBV11-3 and TRBJ1-1; D gene uncertain. This CDR3 is built from 13 residues. Deletions cut 3 bases from V and 3 bases from J, with 8 bases between. In germline, CDR1 is SGHNT, CDR2 YENEEA. The CDR3 nucleotides read TGTGCCAGCAGCTTCAGCCGAGACACTGAAGCTTTCTTT. Protein product: CASSFSRDTEAFF.

This chain connects TRBV7-2 to TRBJ2-2; D call uncertain. The V and J ends lost 5 bases and 4 bases respectively, with 11 bases between them. This CDR3 has 14 amino acids. Looked up from germline, CDR1 is SGHTA and CDR2 is FQGNSA. The CDR3 spells CASSPFSSTGELFF. CDR3 coding DNA: TGTGCCAGCAGCCCTTTTTCTAGCACCGGGGAGCTGTTTTTT.

Here the CDR3 reads CASSIREPRGFDIQYF. The CDR3, as DNA: TGTGCCAGTAGTATAAGAGAGCCCAGGGGGTTCGACATTCAGTACTTC. V gene TRBV19 combines with J gene TRBJ2-4; 7 nucleotides match TRBD1. The CDR3 extends over 16 amino acids. V was clipped by 2 bases and J by 8 bases; unmatched bases: 12. Germline V gene lookup returns CDR1 LNHDA and CDR2 SQIVND (reference sequence).

A single count supports this clone. J is TRBJ2-5 and V is TRBV7-9, with D perhaps matching TRBD2 (6 bases). This CDR3 contains 13 residues. Trimming left V 1 base short and J 6 bases short, with 9 bases between. CDR1 is SEHNR and CDR2 is FQNEAQ in the germline V gene (reference sequence). In DNA, the CDR3 is TGTGCCAGCAGCTTAGGGGGGGACCAGACCCAGTACTTC. It encodes CASSLGGDQTQYF.

The rearrangement joins TRBV7-2 to TRBJ2-5, with D perhaps TRBD2 (7 bases). CDR1 and CDR2 (germline): SGHTA, FQGNSA. The CDR3 loop spans 16 amino acids. V lost 4 bases, J lost 2 bases, and 17 bases lay in between. CDR3: CASSSVGGAFQETQYF. The CDR3 DNA reads as TGTGCCAGCAGCTCCGTGGGGGGGGCCTTTCAAGAGACCCAGTACTTC.

The chain carries TRBV6-4 and TRBJ2-2, with D tentatively TRBD1 (6 bases). CDR3 size: 13 residues. Germline CDR1 reads MRHNA; CDR2 reads SNTAGT. V was cut by 5 bases and J by 7 bases, with 11 bases left in between. CDR3: CASSQQGNGELFF. The CDR3 DNA reads as TGTGCCAGCAGTCAACAGGGTAACGGGGAGCTGTTTTTT.

The chain is built from TRBV29-1 and TRBJ2-3, with 10 bases fitting TRBD2. V shed 6 bases and J 1 base; nucleotides not matched to a gene: 7. This CDR3 is 15 amino acids long. Germline CDR1 SQVTM, CDR2 ANQGSEA. CDR3 DNA: TGCAGCGTGGGGCTAGCGGGAGCCGGCACAGATACGCAGTATTTT. Translated, it gives CSVGLAGAGTDTQYF.

The table lists this clone with a few counts. The chain uses TRBV5-1 and TRBJ1-1; no firm D call. This CDR3 spans 14 amino acids. The V gene lost 1 base and the J gene lost 0 bases, with 7 bases spanning the gap. Germline V CDR1 and CDR2: SGHRS, YFSETQ. CDR3 in amino acids: CASSLQQMNTEAFF. In nucleotides, the CDR3 is TGCGCCAGCAGCTTGCAGCAAATGAACACTGAAGCTTTCTTT. Full variable domain (rest looked up from reference TRBV5-1 and TRBJ1-1): KAGVTQTPRYLIKTRGQQVTLSCSPISGHRSVSWYQQTPGQGLQFLFEYFSETQRNKGNFPGRFSGRQFSNSRSEMNVSTLELGDSALYLCASSLQQMNTEAFFGQGTRLTVV.

The chain uses TRBV11-2 and TRBJ2-3; D possibly corresponds to TRBD2 (5 bases). Trimming shortened V by 6 bases and J by 0 bases, and 13 bases separated the two germline ends. The CDR3 has 15 amino acids. Germline CDR1 is SGHAT and CDR2 is FQNNGV. CDR3 sequence (DNA): TGTGCCAGCAGGCGAACTAGGTTAAGCACAGATACGCAGTATTTT. It specifies CASRRTRLSTDTQYF.

The rearrangement uses TRBV5-4 and TRBJ2-3, with 8 bases matching TRBD2. Germline values: CDR1 SGHNT, CDR2 YYREEE (reference sequence). The CDR3 sequence is 16 residues long. The J segment lost 3 bases and the V segment lost 0 bases, leaving 6 bases of the junction unmatched. The CDR3 region is CASSLVGRAGTDTQYF. Written as DNA, the CDR3 is TGTGCCAGCAGCTTGGTCGGGAGGGCCGGGACAGATACGCAGTATTTT.

This chain links TRBV7-3 with TRBJ2-2, with D possibly being TRBD1 (6 bases). V shed 3 bases and J shed 4 bases, with 12 bases lying between them. This CDR3 spans 15 amino acids. Germline values: CDR1 SGHTA, CDR2 FQGTGA. The CDR3 is CASSFLQGVTGELFF. DNA of the CDR3: TGTGCCAGCAGCTTCCTACAGGGAGTCACCGGGGAGCTGTTTTTT. The full variable domain, completed using reference TRBV7-3 and TRBJ2-2, is GAGVSQTPSNKVTEKGKYVELRCDPISGHTALYWYRQSLGQGPEFLIYFQGTGAADDSGLPNDRFFAVRPEGSVSTLKIQRTERGDSAVYLCASSFLQGVTGELFFGEGSRLTVL.

The chain joins TRBV5-1 to TRBJ2-3, with 7 nucleotides matching TRBD1. The CDR3 totals 15 residues. CDR1 SGHRS and CDR2 YFSETQ come from the germline V gene. Trimming removed 4 bases from V and 2 bases from J; junction bases left unmatched: 7. CDR3 sequence: CASSILTGNTDTQYF. CDR3 nucleotides: TGCGCCAGCAGCATATTGACAGGGAACACAGATACGCAGTATTTT.

The chain combines TRBV20-1 with TRBJ1-2; 9 nucleotides align to TRBD1. Trimming at V came to 6 bases and at J to 5 bases, leaving 1 base not matched to a gene. The CDR3 is 11 residues long. In germline, CDR1 is DFQATT, CDR2 SNEGSKA (reference sequence). The CDR3 region has the DNA TGCAGTGCCGGGACAGGGTATGGCTACACCTTC. This gives the protein CSAGTGYGYTF.

The V gene is TRBV30, the J gene TRBJ1-2; 7 bases agree with TRBD1. CDR3 size: 15 residues. Germline values: CDR1 GTSNPN, CDR2 SVGIG (reference sequence). Trimming cost V 0 bases and J 8 bases; bases outside gene matches: 12. CDR3 amino acids: CAWSVPATGRQGYTF. CDR3 nucleotides: TGTGCCTGGAGTGTACCCGCGACAGGGAGACAAGGCTACACCTTC.

The chain links TRBV30 to TRBJ2-2; a possible D gene is TRBD2 (6 bases). Germline CDR1 reads GTSNPN; CDR2 reads SVGIG (reference sequence). This CDR3 comprises 15 residues. Trimming stripped 2 bases from V and 7 bases from J, with 17 bases between. CDR3 amino acids: CAWSPPDRGGGELFF. The CDR3 DNA sequence: TGTGCCTGGAGTCCCCCGGATCGGGGAGGCGGGGAGCTGTTTTTT. The variable domain in full, with the rest retrieved from reference TRBV30 and TRBJ2-2, is SQTIHQWPATLVQPVGSPLSLECTVEGTSNPNLYWYRQAAGRGLQLLFYSVGIGQISSEVPQNLSASRPQDRQFILSSKKLLLSDSGFYLCAWSPPDRGGGELFFGEGSRLTVL.

Written as DNA, the CDR3 is TGTGCCAGCTCCAACGGGTACCAAGAGACCCAGTACTTC. This translates into CASSNGYQETQYF. The rearrangement joins TRBV5-8 to TRBJ2-5; D is ambiguous. The CDR3 is 13 amino acids. Looked up from germline, CDR1 is SGHTS and CDR2 is YDEGEE. The V gene lost 7 bases and the J gene lost 0 bases, with 10 bases spanning the gap.

V usage is TRBV10-3 and J usage is TRBJ1-4, with D uncertain. The germline V gene encodes CDR1 ENHRY and CDR2 SYGVKD. This CDR3 spans 12 amino acids. Trimming removed 3 bases from V and 10 bases from J, with 9 bases in between. CDR3 in amino acids: CAISEGQLKLFF. The CDR3 DNA sequence: TGTGCCATCAGTGAAGGTCAGCTAAAACTGTTTTTT.

This clone showed up just once. The V and J genes are TRBV2 and TRBJ2-5; no definite D call. The CDR3 has 11 amino acids. Trimming left V 4 bases short and J 5 bases short, with 5 bases between. The germline V gene has CDR1 SNHLY and CDR2 FYNNEI. CDR3 bases: TGTGCCAGCAGTGTGGGGGAGACCCAGTACTTC. As protein: CASSVGETQYF. Together with reference TRBV2 and TRBJ2-5, the CDR3 gives the full variable domain: EPEVTQTPSHQVTQMGQEVILRCVPISNHLYFYWYRQILGQKVEFLVSFYNNEISEKSEIFDDQFSVERPDGSNFTLKIRSTKLEDSAMYFCASSVGETQYFGPGTRLLVL.

The chain joins TRBV19 to TRBJ1-2, with 8 nucleotides matching TRBD1. CDR3 length: 14 amino acids. From germline, CDR1 is LNHDA and CDR2 SQIVND (reference sequence). The junction had 5 bases not matched to a gene; V was cut back by 5 bases and J by 3 bases. The CDR3 reads CASSSGQGYYGYTF. CDR3 in DNA: TGTGCCAGTAGTTCCGGACAGGGTTACTATGGCTACACCTTC. Complete variable domain (other parts from reference TRBV19 and TRBJ1-2): DGGITQSPKYLFRKEGQNVTLSCEQNLNHDAMYWYRQDPGQGLRLIYYSQIVNDFQKGDIAEGYSVSREKKESFPLTVTSAQKNPTAFYLCASSSGQGYYGYTFGSGTRLTVV.

In DNA form, the CDR3 reads TGTGCCAGCAGTGAACTGACAGGATCTAATGAAAAACTGTTTTTT. This gives the protein CASSELTGSNEKLFF. The rearrangement joins TRBV6-1 to TRBJ1-4, with D tentatively TRBD1 (6 bases). The CDR3 has 15 residues. V lost 2 bases to trimming and J lost 3 bases, with 10 bases between them. Germline-derived CDR1 and CDR2 are MNHNS and SASEGT.